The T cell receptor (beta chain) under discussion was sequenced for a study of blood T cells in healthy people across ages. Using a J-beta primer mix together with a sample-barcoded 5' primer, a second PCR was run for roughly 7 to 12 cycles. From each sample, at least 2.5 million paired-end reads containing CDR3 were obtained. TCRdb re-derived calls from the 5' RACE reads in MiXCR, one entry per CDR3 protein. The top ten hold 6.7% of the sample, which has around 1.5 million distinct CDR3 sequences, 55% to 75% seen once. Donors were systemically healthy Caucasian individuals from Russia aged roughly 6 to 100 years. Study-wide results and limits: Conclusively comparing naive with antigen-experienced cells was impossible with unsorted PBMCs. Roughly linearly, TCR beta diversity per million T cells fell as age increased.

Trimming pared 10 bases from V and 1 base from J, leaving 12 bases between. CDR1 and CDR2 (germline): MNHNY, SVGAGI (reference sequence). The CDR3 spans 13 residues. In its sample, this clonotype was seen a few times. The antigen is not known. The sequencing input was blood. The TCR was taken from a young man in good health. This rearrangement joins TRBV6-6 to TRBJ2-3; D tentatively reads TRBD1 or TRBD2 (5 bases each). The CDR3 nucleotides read TGTGCCACAGCGAGAGGGGGCACAGATACGCAGTATTTT. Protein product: CATARGGTDTQYF.